Listed below are T cell receptor beta chains from one sample, sequenced in a study of blood T cell repertoires in COVID-19. Assay used: immunoSEQ multiplex PCR; TCRdb lists only in-frame clones, some missing. The sample yields approximately 190,000 clones, about 88% seen once. The specimen was PBMCs or T cells enriched from blood (not recorded which). These receptors were collected from a woman aged 40 to 50 in a cohort exposed to, infected with or recovered from COVID-19 (not recorded which). CDR3s include the opening cysteine and the closing phenylalanine or tryptophan. Each record gives: V gene, J gene, D gene, clone size, CDR3 protein, CDR3 DNA. A D gene is named only where the DNA matches it firmly. The size entry is marked missing in some rows and otherwise reads once, few, many or a size class.

TRBV3-1/TRBV3-2	TRBJ2-7	TRBD1	NA	CASSESLGTASYEQYF	TGTGCCAGCAGCGAAAGTTTAGGGACAGCTTCCTACGAGCAGTACTTC
TRBV4-1	TRBJ2-7	TRBD2	few	CASSQEPGLAGHEQYF	TGCGCCAGCAGCCAAGAACCGGGACTAGCGGGTCACGAGCAGTACTTC
TRBV7-9	TRBJ1-2	TRBD1	NA	CASSFPRTGFGYTF	TGTGCCAGCAGCTTCCCGAGGACAGGGTTTGGCTACACCTTC
TRBV10-3	TRBJ1-1	NA	NA	CAISEYGGRNTEAFF	TGTGCCATCAGTGAGTATGGGGGCCGGAACACTGAAGCTTTCTTT
TRBV27	TRBJ2-2	TRBD2	NA	CASSLREREGSTGELFF	TGTGCCAGCAGTTTACGGGAGCGGGAGGGAAGCACCGGGGAGCTGTTTTTT
TRBV9	TRBJ1-6	NA	NA	CASSAGQYNSPLHF	TGTGCCAGCAGCGCGGGACAATATAATTCACCCCTCCACTTT
TRBV5-4	TRBJ1-3	NA	NA	CASSLGEFSSGNTIYF	TGTGCCAGCAGCTTGGGGGAGTTTTCCTCTGGAAACACCATATATTTT
TRBV27	TRBJ1-4	TRBD1	once	CASSLKHIGTGMNEKLFF	TGTGCCAGCAGTTTAAAACATATCGGGACAGGCATGAATGAAAAACTGTTTTTT
TRBV4-1	TRBJ1-6	TRBD1	NA	CASSRTGGGYNSPLHF	TGCGCCAGCAGCCGAACAGGGGGCGGGTATAATTCACCCCTCCACTTT
TRBV6-5	TRBJ1-4	NA	NA	CASSLYRVSGNEKLFF	TGTGCCAGCAGTTTATACAGGGTTTCGGGTAATGAAAAACTGTTTTTT
TRBV12-3/TRBV12-4	TRBJ1-2	TRBD1	NA	CASSLRTGVGYTF	TGTGCCAGCAGTTTAAGGACAGGGGTTGGCTACACCTTC
TRBV10-2	TRBJ1-5	TRBD1	NA	CASSVDRGRFQPQHF	TGCGCCAGCAGTGTGGACAGGGGGCGTTTTCAGCCCCAGCATTTT